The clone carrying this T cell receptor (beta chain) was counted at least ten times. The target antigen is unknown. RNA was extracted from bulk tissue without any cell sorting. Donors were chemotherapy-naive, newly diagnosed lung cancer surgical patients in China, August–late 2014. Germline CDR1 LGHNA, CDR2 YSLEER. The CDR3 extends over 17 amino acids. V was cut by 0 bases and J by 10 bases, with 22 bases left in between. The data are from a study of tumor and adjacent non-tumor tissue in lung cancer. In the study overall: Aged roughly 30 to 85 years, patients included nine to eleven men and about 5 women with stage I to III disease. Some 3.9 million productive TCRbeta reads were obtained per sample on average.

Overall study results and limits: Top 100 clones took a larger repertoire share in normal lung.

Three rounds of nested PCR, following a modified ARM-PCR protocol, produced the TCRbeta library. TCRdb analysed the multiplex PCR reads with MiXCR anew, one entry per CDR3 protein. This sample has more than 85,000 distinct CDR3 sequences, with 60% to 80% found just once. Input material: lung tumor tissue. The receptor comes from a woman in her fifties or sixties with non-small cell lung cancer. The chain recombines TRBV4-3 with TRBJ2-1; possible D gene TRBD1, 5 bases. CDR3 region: CASSQDTRTRAGREQFF. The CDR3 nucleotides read TGCGCCAGCAGCCAAGATACCCGGACACGGGCCGGGCGGGAGCAGTTCTTC.